The 23 T cell receptor beta chains presented below share a single source sample, sequenced in a study of identifying expanded T cells in peripheral blood. Measured with immunoSEQ multiplex PCR; TCRdb has only the in-frame clones, and not every one. The data contain roughly 100,000 clones, approximately 89% of them singletons. Specimen: blood. All receptors derive from a person between 18 and 75 years old in good health.

The chain combines TRBV27 with TRBJ1-1; TRBD1 might be the D (5 bases). V dropped 5 bases and J dropped 10 bases, with 17 bases sitting between them. Looked up from germline, CDR1 is MNHEY and CDR2 is SMNVEV (reference sequence). The CDR3 extends over 13 amino acids. The CDR3 region is CASSGQNVRRAFF. The CDR3 nucleotides are TGTGCCAGCAGTGGACAAAACGTACGGAGAGCTTTCTTT.

This rearrangement joins TRBV7-3 to TRBJ2-5; D is tentatively TRBD1 or TRBD2 (5 bases each). CDR3 length equals 15 residues. Trimming cost V 5 bases and J 0 bases, with 13 bases left between them. Germline CDR1 and CDR2: SGHTA and FQGTGA. CDR3 region: CASSITGTHQETQYF. The CDR3 DNA reads TGTGCCAGCAGCATCACCGGGACGCACCAAGAGACCCAGTACTTC.

The chain links TRBV2 to TRBJ2-7, with TRBD1 matching over 8 bases. Trimming removed 6 bases from V and 2 bases from J; junction bases left unmatched: 15. The CDR3 extends over 17 amino acids. Germline V gene sequence: CDR1 SNHLY, CDR2 FYNNEI. The CDR3 spells CASRDIARTGGTYEQYF. The CDR3 nucleotides are TGTGCCAGCAGGGACATAGCCAGAACAGGGGGGACCTACGAGCAGTACTTC.

The chain employs TRBV5-4 and TRBJ1-5; D possibly corresponds to TRBD1 (5 bases). The germline V gene encodes CDR1 SGHNT and CDR2 YYREEE (reference sequence). The CDR3 contains 16 residues. Trimming took 4 bases from V and 2 from J, leaving 16 bases between them. In DNA form, the CDR3 reads TGTGCCAGCAGCCGCCAGGGAATGGCTGGCAATCAGCCCCAGCATTTT. Residues: CASSRQGMAGNQPQHF. Drawing the rest from reference TRBV5-4 and TRBJ1-5, the complete variable domain is ETGVTQSPTHLIKTRGQQVTLRCSSQSGHNTVSWYQQALGQGPQFIFQYYREEENGRGNFPPRFSGLQFPNYSSELNVNALELDDSALYLCASSRQGMAGNQPQHFGDGTRLSIL.

CDR3 sequence: CASRDTNTGELFF. CDR3 in DNA: TGTGCCAGCAGGGACACCAACACCGGGGAGCTGTTTTTT. The V and J genes are TRBV28 and TRBJ2-2, with D maybe TRBD1 (5 bases). This CDR3 is built from 13 residues. The V gene's germline CDR1 is MDHEN and CDR2 SYDVKM. V shed 6 bases and J shed 2 bases, with 7 bases lying between them. Full variable domain (outside the CDR3, taken from reference TRBV28 and TRBJ2-2): DVKVTQSSRYLVKRTGEKVFLECVQDMDHENMFWYRQDPGLGLRLIYFSYDVKMKEKGDIPEGYSVSREKKERFSLILESASTNQTSMYLCASRDTNTGELFFGEGSRLTVL.

CDR3 nucleotide sequence: TGTGCCAGCAGACCAACCGGGACAACCAACTATGGCTACACCTTC. Its protein product is CASRPTGTTNYGYTF. The genes are TRBV11-2 and TRBJ1-2, with D tentatively TRBD1 (6 bases). The CDR3 runs 15 residues. Germline CDR1 and CDR2: SGHAT and FQNNGV. Trimming left V 6 bases short and J 2 bases short, with 16 bases between. Together with reference TRBV11-2 and TRBJ1-2, the CDR3 gives the full variable domain: EAGVAQSPRYKIIEKRQSVAFWCNPISGHATLYWYQQILGQGPKLLIQFQNNGVVDDSQLPKDRFSAERLKGVDSTLKIQPAKLEDSAVYLCASRPTGTTNYGYTFGSGTRLTVV.

This chain connects TRBV18 to TRBJ2-5, with TRBD1 identical over 10 bases. J lost 5 bases, V lost 0 bases, and 0 bases had no gene match. Germline-derived CDR1 and CDR2 are KGHSH and LQKENI. This CDR3 region has 14 residues. The CDR3 protein is CASSPPGQGETQYF. CDR3 nucleotide sequence: TGTGCCAGCTCACCACCGGGACAGGGGGAGACCCAGTACTTC.

The CDR3 loop reads CASSDRTSTGELFF. Written as DNA, the CDR3 is TGTGCCAGCAGTGACCGGACTTCAACCGGGGAGCTGTTTTTT. This chain uses TRBV2 with TRBJ2-2, with D possibly being TRBD2 (5 bases). Germline loops: CDR1 SNHLY, CDR2 FYNNEI. Trimming removed 3 bases at V and 5 bases at J, with 10 bases between. The CDR3 sequence is 14 residues long.

This chain uses TRBV7-2 with TRBJ2-3, with unresolved D. Germline CDR1 and CDR2: SGHTA and FQGNSA. With 0 bases removed from V and 2 bases from J, the gap between germline ends came to 0 bases. This CDR3 is built from 12 residues. CDR3 residues: CASSLATDTQYF. The CDR3 coding sequence is TGTGCCAGCAGCTTAGCCACAGATACGCAGTATTTT.

The chain is built from TRBV13 and TRBJ2-1; D call uncertain. The CDR3 length is 13 residues. V lost 2 bases and J lost 9, with 11 bases in between. The germline V gene has CDR1 PRHDT and CDR2 FYEKMQ (reference sequence). CDR3 coding DNA: TGTGCCAGCAGCTTACGCCTGCCCGGTGAGCAGTTCTTC. It specifies CASSLRLPGEQFF.

The CDR3 region is CASSQDLPGSYEQYF. Here the CDR3 DNA reads TGCGCCAGCAGCCAAGACCTTCCGGGTTCCTACGAGCAGTACTTC. This rearrangement joins TRBV4-3 to TRBJ2-7; D is unresolved. Germline assignment: CDR1 LGHNA and CDR2 YSLEER. V was clipped by 0 bases and J by 1 base, with 10 bases between them. The CDR3 is 15 amino acids.

The V gene is TRBV7-2, the J gene TRBJ1-2; D ambiguous. The CDR3 has 12 amino acids. CDR1 is SGHTA and CDR2 is FQGNSA in the germline V gene. Trimming pared 3 bases from V and 4 bases from J, leaving 6 bases between. The CDR3 nucleotides read TGTGCCAGCAGCTTGCGGGGCTATGGCTACACCTTC. Translated, it gives CASSLRGYGYTF.

This chain links TRBV7-3 with TRBJ2-1; no firm D call. The CDR3 has 13 amino acids. Germline V gives CDR1 SGHTA, CDR2 FQGTGA. Trimming left V 6 bases short and J 4 bases short, with 10 bases between. The chain's CDR3 is CASSSAPYNEQFF. CDR3 bases: TGTGCCAGCAGTTCGGCCCCTTACAATGAGCAGTTCTTC.

The chain joins TRBV20-1 to TRBJ1-2; possibly TRBD1 for D (5 bases). This CDR3 spans 11 amino acids. Trimming cost V 6 bases and J 11 bases, with 16 bases left between them. The germline gives CDR1 DFQATT, CDR2 SNEGSKA (reference sequence). The CDR3 sequence is CSAVGPESYTF. The CDR3, as DNA: TGCAGTGCGGTGGGACCAGAGAGTTACACCTTC.

This clone was recorded once. The CDR3 nucleotides read TGTGCCAGCAGAACATCCGGGACAGTAAGCTCCTACGAGCAGTACTTC. This codes for CASRTSGTVSSYEQYF. The chain links TRBV13 to TRBJ2-7; 7 positions match TRBD1. Unmatched junction bases numbered 11, after V lost 6 bases and J lost 0 bases. Germline CDR1 is PRHDT and CDR2 is FYEKMQ (reference sequence). The CDR3 covers 16 residues.

The V and J genes are TRBV6-6 and TRBJ2-5; unclear D gene. Trimming cost V 7 bases and J 5 bases, with 8 bases left between them. The germline V gene has CDR1 MNHNY and CDR2 SVGAGI (reference sequence). The CDR3 spans 11 residues. The CDR3 protein is CASTSFETQYF. The CDR3 DNA sequence: TGTGCCAGCACCTCCTTCGAGACCCAGTACTTC.

CDR3 nucleotide sequence: TGTGCCAGCTCACCCTTATTGACAGGGCGGGAGACCCAGTACTTC. Its translation: CASSPLLTGRETQYF. The chain uses TRBV18 and TRBJ2-5; 7 bases fit TRBD1. Looked up from germline, CDR1 is KGHSH and CDR2 is LQKENI. Trimming removed 3 bases from V and 5 bases from J; junction bases left unmatched: 9. This CDR3 has 15 residues. The variable domain in full, with the rest retrieved from reference TRBV18 and TRBJ2-5, is NAGVMQNPRHLVRRRGQEARLRCSPMKGHSHVYWYRQLPEEGLKFMVYLQKENIIDESGMPKERFSAEFPKEGPSILRIQQVVRGDSAAYFCASSPLLTGRETQYFGPGTRLLVL.

J is TRBJ2-7 and V is TRBV5-5; TRBD1 agrees at 8 bases. Germline trimming cut 5 bases from V and 4 bases from J; bases unmatched to any gene: 11. Germline V gives CDR1 SGHKS, CDR2 YYEKEE (reference sequence). The CDR3 totals 15 residues. CDR3 residues: CASSFLGTGDYEQYF. The CDR3 DNA reads as TGTGCCAGCAGTTTCCTGGGGACAGGAGATTACGAGCAGTACTTC.

This sequence joins TRBV5-1 and TRBJ1-5; TRBD1 is a possible D gene (6 bases). The germline V gene has CDR1 SGHRS and CDR2 YFSETQ. V lost 0 bases to trimming and J lost 5 bases, with 12 bases between them. The CDR3 length is 15 residues. CDR3 loop: CASSLGAGADQPQHF. CDR3 bases: TGCGCCAGCAGCTTGGGGGCAGGGGCTGATCAGCCCCAGCATTTT.

J is TRBJ2-1 and V is TRBV19; D unclear. CDR3 length: 15 amino acids. Germline V gene lookup returns CDR1 LNHDA and CDR2 SQIVND (reference sequence). V was trimmed by 8 bases and J by 0 bases, leaving 14 bases between them. CDR3 nucleotides: TGTGCCAGTGGTAGGGCACCGAGCTCCTACAATGAGCAGTTCTTC. As protein: CASGRAPSSYNEQFF.

V and J are TRBV5-8 and TRBJ2-7, with a tentative D call TRBD1 (6 bases). Looked up from germline, CDR1 is SGHTS and CDR2 is YDEGEE. Trimming shortened V by 4 bases and J by 4 bases, and 18 bases separated the two germline ends. This CDR3 is built from 15 residues. The CDR3 sequence: CASSQNEGGFYEQYF. CDR3 coding DNA: TGTGCCAGCAGCCAAAACGAAGGGGGATTTTACGAGCAGTACTTC.

This clone has just a few counts. This chain links TRBV19 with TRBJ1-5; 8 bases line up with TRBD1. Germline CDR1 reads LNHDA; CDR2 reads SQIVND (reference sequence). V lost 6 bases, J lost 6 bases, and 4 bases stayed unmatched. The CDR3 runs to 13 residues. Here the CDR3 DNA reads TGTGCCAGTAGCCAGGGGGCTGGTCAGCCCCAGCATTTT. Translation gives CASSQGAGQPQHF.

About this clone itself: The same CDR3 can be traced to other DNA sequences in this sample. The chain is built from TRBV19 and TRBJ2-3, with 13 bases that match TRBD2. Germline values: CDR1 LNHDA, CDR2 SQIVND (reference sequence). The CDR3 extends over 15 amino acids. V lost 3 bases, J lost 4 bases, and 1 base stayed unmatched. CDR3 region: CASSIGLAGADTQYF. The CDR3 DNA sequence: TGTGCCAGTAGTATCGGACTAGCGGGGGCAGATACGCAGTATTTT.